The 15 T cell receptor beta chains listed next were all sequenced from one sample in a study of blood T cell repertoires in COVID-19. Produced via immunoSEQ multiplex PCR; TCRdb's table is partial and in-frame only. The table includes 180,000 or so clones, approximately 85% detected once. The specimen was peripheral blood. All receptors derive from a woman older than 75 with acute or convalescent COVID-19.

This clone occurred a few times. CDR3 nucleotides: TGTGCCAGTAGTATCGGGACAGGGGGTCTAAGTCAAACCCAGCATTTT. Its translation is CASSIGTGGLSQTQHF. The chain combines TRBV19 with TRBJ1-5; TRBD1 agrees at 11 bases. This CDR3 is built from 16 residues. The germline CDR1 and CDR2 sequences are LNHDA and SQIVND (reference sequence). V dropped 3 bases and J dropped 11; count of bases not matched to a gene: 12.

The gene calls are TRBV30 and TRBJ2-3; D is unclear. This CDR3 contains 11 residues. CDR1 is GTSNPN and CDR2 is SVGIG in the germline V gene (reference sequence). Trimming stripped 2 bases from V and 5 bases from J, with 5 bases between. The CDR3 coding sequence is TGTGCCTGGAGTCCCCGAGATACGCAGTATTTT. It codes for CAWSPRDTQYF. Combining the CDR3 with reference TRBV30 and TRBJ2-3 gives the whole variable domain SQTIHQWPATLVQPVGSPLSLECTVEGTSNPNLYWYRQAAGRGLQLLFYSVGIGQISSEVPQNLSASRPQDRQFILSSKKLLLSDSGFYLCAWSPRDTQYFGPGTRLTVL.

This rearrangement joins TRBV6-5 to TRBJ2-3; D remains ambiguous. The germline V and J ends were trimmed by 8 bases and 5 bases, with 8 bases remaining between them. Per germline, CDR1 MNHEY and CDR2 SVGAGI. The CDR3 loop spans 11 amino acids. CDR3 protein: CASSYGDTQYF. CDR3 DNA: TGTGCCAGCTCCTATGGAGATACGCAGTATTTT.

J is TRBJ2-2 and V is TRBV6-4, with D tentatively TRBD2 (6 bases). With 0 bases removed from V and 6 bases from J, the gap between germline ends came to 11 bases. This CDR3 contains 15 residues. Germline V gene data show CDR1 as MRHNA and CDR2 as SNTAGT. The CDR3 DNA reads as TGTGCCAGCAGTGACTCGGCGGGGAGTCCCGGGGAGCTGTTTTTT. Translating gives CASSDSAGSPGELFF.

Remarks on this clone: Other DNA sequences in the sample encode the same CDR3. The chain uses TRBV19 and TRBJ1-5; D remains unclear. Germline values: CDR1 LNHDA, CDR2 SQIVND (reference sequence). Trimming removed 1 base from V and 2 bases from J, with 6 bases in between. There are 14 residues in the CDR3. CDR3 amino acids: CASSIVGGNQPQHF. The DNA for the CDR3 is TGTGCCAGTAGTATAGTAGGAGGCAATCAGCCCCAGCATTTT.

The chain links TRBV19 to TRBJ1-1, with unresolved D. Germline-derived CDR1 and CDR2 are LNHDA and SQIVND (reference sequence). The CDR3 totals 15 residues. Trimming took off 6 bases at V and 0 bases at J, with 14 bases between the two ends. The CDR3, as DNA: TGTGCCAGTAGCAGTTTGGAGAGGATGAACACTGAAGCTTTCTTT. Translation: CASSSLERMNTEAFF.

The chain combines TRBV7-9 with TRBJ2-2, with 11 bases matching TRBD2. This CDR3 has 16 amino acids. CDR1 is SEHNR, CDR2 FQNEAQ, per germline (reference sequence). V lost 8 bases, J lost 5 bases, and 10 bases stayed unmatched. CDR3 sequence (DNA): TGTGCCAGCCAGCTTATCGTAGCGGGGGGGACCGGGGAGCTGTTTTTT. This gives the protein CASQLIVAGGTGELFF. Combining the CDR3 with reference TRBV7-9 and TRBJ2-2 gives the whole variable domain DTGVSQNPRHKITKRGQNVTFRCDPISEHNRLYWYRQTLGQGPEFLTYFQNEAQLEKSRLLSDRFSAERPKGSFSTLEIQRTEQGDSAMYLCASQLIVAGGTGELFFGEGSRLTVL.

The CDR3 here is CASSLQDPDTQYF. DNA of the CDR3: TGTGCCAGCAGCTTACAGGATCCAGATACGCAGTATTTT. The V call is TRBV5-8, the J call TRBJ2-3; D may be TRBD1 (5 bases). Germline lookup yields CDR1 SGHTS and CDR2 YDEGEE. The CDR3 is 13 residues long. The V end was cut by 2 bases, the J end by 4 bases, with 8 bases between.

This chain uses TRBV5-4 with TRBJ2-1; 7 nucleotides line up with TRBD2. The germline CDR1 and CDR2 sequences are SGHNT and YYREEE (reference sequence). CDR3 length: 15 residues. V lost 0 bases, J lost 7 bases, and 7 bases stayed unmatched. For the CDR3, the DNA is TGTGCCAGCAGCTTGGGCGGGAGAAAGGGGAATGAGCAGTTCTTC. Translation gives CASSLGGRKGNEQFF.

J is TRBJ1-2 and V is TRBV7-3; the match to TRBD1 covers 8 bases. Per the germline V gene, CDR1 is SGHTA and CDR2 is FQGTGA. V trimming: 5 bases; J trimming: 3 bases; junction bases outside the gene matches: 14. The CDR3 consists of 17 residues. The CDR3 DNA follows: TGTGCCAGCAGCCCTTCCGGGGCGACAGGGGCTGACTATGGCTACACCTTC. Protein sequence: CASSPSGATGADYGYTF.

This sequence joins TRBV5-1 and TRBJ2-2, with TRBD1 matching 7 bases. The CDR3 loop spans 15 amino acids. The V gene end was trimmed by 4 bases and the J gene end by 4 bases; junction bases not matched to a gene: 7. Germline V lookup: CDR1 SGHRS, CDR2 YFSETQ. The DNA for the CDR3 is TGCGCCAGCAGCCTCGACAGGGTGGGCACCGGGGAGCTGTTTTTT. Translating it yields CASSLDRVGTGELFF.

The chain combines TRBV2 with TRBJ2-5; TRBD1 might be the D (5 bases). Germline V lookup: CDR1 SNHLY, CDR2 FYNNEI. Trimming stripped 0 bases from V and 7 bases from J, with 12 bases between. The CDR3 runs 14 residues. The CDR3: CASSEAGAFGTQYF. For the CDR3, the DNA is TGTGCCAGCAGTGAAGCAGGGGCATTTGGGACCCAGTACTTC.

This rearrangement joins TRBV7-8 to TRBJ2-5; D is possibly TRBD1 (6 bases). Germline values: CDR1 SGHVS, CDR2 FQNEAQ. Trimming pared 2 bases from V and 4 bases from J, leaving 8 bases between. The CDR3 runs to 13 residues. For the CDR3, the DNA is TGTGCCAGCAGCTTAAACAGGGTAGAGACCCAGTACTTC. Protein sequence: CASSLNRVETQYF.

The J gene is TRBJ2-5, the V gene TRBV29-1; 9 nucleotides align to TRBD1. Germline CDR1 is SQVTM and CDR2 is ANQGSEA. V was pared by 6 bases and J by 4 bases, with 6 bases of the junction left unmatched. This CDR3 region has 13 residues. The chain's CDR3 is CSVRQGGGETQYF. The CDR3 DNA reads TGCAGCGTACGACAGGGGGGGGGAGAGACCCAGTACTTC. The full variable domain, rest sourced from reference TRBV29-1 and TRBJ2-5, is SAVISQKPSRDICQRGTSLTIQCQVDSQVTMMFWYRQQPGQSLTLIATANQGSEATYESGFVIDKFPISRPNLTFSTLTVSNMSPEDSSIYLCSVRQGGGETQYFGPGTRLLVL.

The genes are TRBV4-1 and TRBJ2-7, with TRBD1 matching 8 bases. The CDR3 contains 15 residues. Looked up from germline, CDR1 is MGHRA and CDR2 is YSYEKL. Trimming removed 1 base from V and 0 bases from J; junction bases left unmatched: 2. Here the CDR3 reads CASSQAGGTSYEQYF. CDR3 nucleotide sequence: TGCGCCAGCAGCCAAGCAGGGGGCACCTCCTACGAGCAGTACTTC.